This T cell receptor beta chain was found in a study of blood T cell repertoires in COVID-19. Background on the study: The samples span acute and convalescent COVID-19 from the United States, Italy and Spain. PBMCs, B-cell-depleted T cells, or T cells were the source of the cDNA or gDNA that made up the material.

Per the study methods: Amplifying reference gene primers gave estimates of nucleated cell counts. This table comes from immunoSEQ multiplex PCR, and its TCRdb copy is limited to in-frame clones, with some not included. V and J calls and clone size come straight from that table; D and trimming were deduced from the DNA. Among 200,000 to 250,000 clones listed, around 81% were seen once. This clone turned up a few times. V trimming: 0 bases; J trimming: 8 bases; junction bases outside the gene matches: 10. CDR1 is SGDLS, CDR2 YYNGEE, per germline. This CDR3 region has 17 residues. This chain uses TRBV9 with TRBJ2-2, with 10 bases matching TRBD2. The specimen sequenced was peripheral blood. The TCR comes from a man aged 25 to 40 who had recovered from COVID-19. The CDR3 loop is CASSVGPPSGGNGELFF. CDR3 nucleotide sequence: TGTGCCAGCAGCGTAGGGCCTCCTAGCGGGGGTAATGGGGAGCTGTTTTTT.